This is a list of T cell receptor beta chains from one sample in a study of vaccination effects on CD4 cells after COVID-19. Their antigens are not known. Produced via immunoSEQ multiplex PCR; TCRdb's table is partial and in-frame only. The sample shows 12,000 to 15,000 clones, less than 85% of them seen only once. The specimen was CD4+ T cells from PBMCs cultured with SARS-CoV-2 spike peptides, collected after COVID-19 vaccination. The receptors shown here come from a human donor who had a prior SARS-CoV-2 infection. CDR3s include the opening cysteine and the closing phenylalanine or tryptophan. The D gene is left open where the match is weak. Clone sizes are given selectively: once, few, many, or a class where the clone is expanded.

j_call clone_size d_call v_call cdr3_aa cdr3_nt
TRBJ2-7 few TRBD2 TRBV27 CASSFISFRGGLNEQYF TGTGCCAGCAGTTTCATCTCCTTCCGGGGGGGGCTCAACGAGCAGTACTTC
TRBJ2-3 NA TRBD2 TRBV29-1 CSVLGLAGVYTQYF TGCAGCGTCCTAGGACTAGCGGGAGTTTATACGCAGTATTTT
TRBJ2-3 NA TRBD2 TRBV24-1 CATSEAGVSGTQYF TGTGCCACCAGTGAGGCGGGAGTAAGCGGGACGCAGTATTTT
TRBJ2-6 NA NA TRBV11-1 CASSFSSGANVLTF TGTGCCAGCAGCTTCAGCTCTGGGGCCAACGTCCTGACTTTC
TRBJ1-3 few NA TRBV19 CASSVRGAGNTIYF TGTGCCAGTAGTGTCCGGGGAGCTGGAAACACCATATATTTT
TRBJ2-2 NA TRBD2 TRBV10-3 CAISAHSGGNTGELFF TGTGCCATCAGTGCACATAGCGGGGGGAACACCGGGGAGCTGTTTTTT
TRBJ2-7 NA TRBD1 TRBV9 CASSADRDTYEQYF TGTGCCAGCAGCGCAGACAGGGATACCTACGAGCAGTACTTC
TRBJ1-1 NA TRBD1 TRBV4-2 CASSLPGTGGMSFF TGTGCCAGCTCCCTTCCCGGGACAGGGGGCATGTCTTTCTTT
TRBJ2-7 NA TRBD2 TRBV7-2 CASSFYLAGVPLWDEQYF TGTGCCAGCAGCTTTTATCTAGCGGGCGTTCCACTATGGGATGAGCAGTACTTC
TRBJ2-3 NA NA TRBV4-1 CASSQYLAVDTQYF TGCGCCAGCAGCCAATACTTAGCCGTAGATACGCAGTATTTT
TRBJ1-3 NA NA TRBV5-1 CASSLEQGWGNTIYF TGCGCCAGCAGCTTGGAACAGGGTTGGGGAAACACCATATATTTT
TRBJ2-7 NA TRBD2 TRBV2 CASSASLLREFSYEQYF TGTGCCAGCAGTGCCTCCTTATTGCGGGAGTTCTCCTACGAGCAGTACTTC
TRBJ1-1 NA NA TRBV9 CASSVEPGRITEAFF TGTGCCAGCAGCGTAGAGCCAGGGAGAATCACTGAAGCTTTCTTT
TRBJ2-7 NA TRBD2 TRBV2 CASSERTSLYEQYF TGTGCCAGCAGTGAAAGGACTAGTCTCTACGAGCAGTACTTC
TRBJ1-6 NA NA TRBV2 CASRESDTSNSPLHF TGTGCCAGCAGAGAGTCGGACACCTCAAATTCACCCCTCCACTTT
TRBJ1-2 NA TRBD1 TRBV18 CASSPRQGDYGYTF TGTGCCAGCTCACCAAGACAGGGCGACTATGGCTACACCTTC
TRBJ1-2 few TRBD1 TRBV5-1 CASSYRGRSYGYTF TGCGCCAGCAGCTACAGGGGTAGGAGCTATGGCTACACCTTC
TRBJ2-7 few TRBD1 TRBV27 CASRRQGVYEQYF TGTGCCAGCAGGCGACAGGGGGTCTACGAGCAGTACTTC
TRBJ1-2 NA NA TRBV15 CATSIPPNYGYTF TGTGCCACCAGCATCCCACCGAACTATGGCTACACCTTC
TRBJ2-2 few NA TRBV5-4 CASSFRVTGELFF TGTGCCAGCAGCTTCCGGGTCACCGGGGAGCTGTTTTTT
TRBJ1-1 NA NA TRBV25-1 CASSEYGGFGAEAFF TGTGCCAGCAGTGAATACGGCGGATTCGGCGCTGAAGCTTTCTTT
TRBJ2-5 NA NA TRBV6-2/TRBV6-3 CASSPRSETQYF TGTGCCAGCAGCCCCCGGTCAGAGACCCAGTACTTC
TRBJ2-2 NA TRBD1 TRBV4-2 CASSHGTGTTTGELFF TGTGCCAGCAGCCATGGGACAGGGACGACCACCGGGGAGCTGTTTTTT
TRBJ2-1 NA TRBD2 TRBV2 CASTRTSGSNEQFF TGTGCCAGCACTCGGACTAGCGGGTCAAATGAGCAGTTCTTC
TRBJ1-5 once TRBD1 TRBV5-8 CASSDGQGDQPQHF TGTGCCAGCAGCGATGGACAGGGTGATCAGCCCCAGCATTTT
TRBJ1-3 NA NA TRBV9 CASSATLRRDALSGNTIYF TGTGCCAGCAGCGCTACTCTGCGAAGGGACGCTCTCTCTGGAAACACCATATATTTT